These T cell receptor beta chains were read from a single sample in a study of T cell responses to AZD1222 COVID-19 vaccine. Generated by immunoSEQ multiplex PCR, the TCRdb table keeps only in-frame clones and is missing some. The table includes around 110,000 clones, roughly nine tenths detected once. This material consisted of peripheral blood, taken 28 days after the second AZD1222 dose. These TCRs come from an adult who received the AZD1222 COVID-19 vaccine. CDR3s include the opening cysteine and the closing phenylalanine or tryptophan. Fields, in order: J gene, V gene, clone size, D gene, CDR3 DNA, CDR3 protein. The D gene is left open where the match is weak. Rows give clone size only sometimes, using once, few, many, or a class for an expanded clone.

>TRBJ2-7|TRBV25-1|.|.
TGTGCCAGCAGTGATGTGGGGGGTTACGAGCAGTACTTC
CASSDVGGYEQYF
>TRBJ1-4|TRBV27|.|.
TGTGCCAGCACCCCCTGGGGTCGGGGTAATGAAAAACTGTTTTTT
CASTPWGRGNEKLFF
>TRBJ2-7|TRBV27|.|.
TGTGCCAGCAGTCCGTATGGGAGCCCCAGGGCCTACGAGCAGTACTTC
CASSPYGSPRAYEQYF
>TRBJ2-1|TRBV5-4|.|TRBD2
TGTGCCAGCAGCTTTTTGTTAGCGGGAGGATCCTCCTACAATGAGCAGTTCTTC
CASSFLLAGGSSYNEQFF
>TRBJ2-7|TRBV9|few|.
TGTGCCAGCAGCGTAGCGGCAGACTCCTACGAGCAGTACTTC
CASSVAADSYEQYF
>TRBJ1-4|TRBV5-6|.|.
TGTGCCAGCAGCTTTAACAGGGTGAATGAAAAACTGTTTTTT
CASSFNRVNEKLFF
>TRBJ2-1|TRBV6-1|.|.
TGTGCCAGCAGTGAACCCCCCCACACGGGGCAGTTCTTC
CASSEPPHTGQFF
>TRBJ2-5|TRBV12-3/TRBV12-4|.|.
TGTGCCAGCAGTTTGGGGCGCCAAGAGACCCAGTACTTC
CASSLGRQETQYF
>TRBJ1-6|TRBV4-1|.|.
TGCGCCAGCAGTCCGGGCAGGGTCAATTCACCCCTCCACTTT
CASSPGRVNSPLHF
>TRBJ2-3|TRBV28|.|TRBD1
TGTGCCAGCAGTCGACAGGGGTGGACGCAGTATTTT
CASSRQGWTQYF
>TRBJ2-3|TRBV3-1/TRBV3-2|.|.
TGTGCCAGCAGCCAAGCGTTAGATACGCAGTATTTT
CASSQALDTQYF
>TRBJ1-6|TRBV5-4|.|TRBD1
TGTGCCAGCAGCGGGGGACAGGGGAACTCACCCCTCCACTTT
CASSGGQGNSPLHF
>TRBJ1-6|TRBV28|once|TRBD1
TGTGCCAGCAGCACCGGGACAGCCTATAATTCACCCCTCCACTTT
CASSTGTAYNSPLHF
>TRBJ2-4|TRBV29-1|.|TRBD2
TGCAGCGTTGATGGAGGGAGGGCAGACATTCAGTACTTC
CSVDGGRADIQYF
>TRBJ2-1|TRBV3-1/TRBV3-2|.|TRBD2
TGTGCCAGCACCGGGTTGGGACTAGCGGAATATAGCTCCTACAATGAGCAGTTCTTC
CASTGLGLAEYSSYNEQFF
>TRBJ2-5|TRBV18|once|.
TGTGCCAGCTCTCTCGCACTAGGGCTTAAAGAGACCCAGTACTTC
CASSLALGLKETQYF
>TRBJ2-7|TRBV15|.|TRBD2
TGTGCCACCAGCAGAGACGTGACTAGCGGGACCTACGAGCAGTACTTC
CATSRDVTSGTYEQYF
>TRBJ2-2|TRBV30|.|TRBD2
TGTGCCTGGAGTAGCGGGATCCATTCCGGGGAGCTGTTTTTT
CAWSSGIHSGELFF
>TRBJ1-1|TRBV5-5|.|.
TGTGCCAGCAGCTTGGCGCGGTGGGCACCGAACACTGAAGCTTTCTTT
CASSLARWAPNTEAFF
>TRBJ2-1|TRBV4-1|.|.
TGCGCCAGCAGCCAAGGCGGGATCTACAATGAGCAGTTCTTC
CASSQGGIYNEQFF
>TRBJ1-6|TRBV3-1/TRBV3-2|.|.
TGTGCCAGCAGCCAAGATAGGGGGGTCCCCTATAATTCACCCCTCCACTTT
CASSQDRGVPYNSPLHF
>TRBJ2-1|TRBV28|.|TRBD2
TGTGCCAGCCTCCTAGCGGGAGGATTAAATGAGCAGTTCTTC
CASLLAGGLNEQFF
>TRBJ1-1|TRBV18|.|.
TGTGCCAGCTCATCCGACAGGAACACTGAAGCTTTCTTT
CASSSDRNTEAFF
>TRBJ2-6|TRBV5-4|.|TRBD1
TGTGCCAGCAGCTTGGGGGGGGACAGGGCTGGGGCCAACGTCCTGACTTTC
CASSLGGDRAGANVLTF
>TRBJ2-7|TRBV13|.|TRBD1
TGTGCCAGCAGCTGGGACAGGGCCGAGCAGTACTTC
CASSWDRAEQYF
>TRBJ2-7|TRBV7-9|.|TRBD2
TGTGCCAGCAGCCCCCGGGCTAGCGGAAGCTCCTACGAGCAGTACTTC
CASSPRASGSSYEQYF
>TRBJ2-2|TRBV2|.|.
TGTGCCAGCAGTCTTTACACCGGGGAGCTGTTTTTT
CASSLYTGELFF
>TRBJ2-2|TRBV4-2|.|.
TGTGCCAGTCAAATTAACGCGAACACCGGGGAGCTGTTTTTT
CASQINANTGELFF
>TRBJ1-6|TRBV27|.|.
TGTGCCAGCAGTTTGGTTCAGAATAATTCACCCCTCCACTTT
CASSLVQNNSPLHF
>TRBJ1-1|TRBV6-5|.|.
TGTGCCAGCAGTTACTCGGGCTCAGGCATGAACACTGAAGCTTTCTTT
CASSYSGSGMNTEAFF
>TRBJ2-6|TRBV27|.|TRBD2
TGTGCCAGCAGTCCAAGGCCGGGACTAGCGGGCTCTGGGGCCAACGTCCTGACTTTC
CASSPRPGLAGSGANVLTF
>TRBJ1-2|TRBV27|once|TRBD1
TGTGCCAGCAGTCCGGGGACAGGGAAGGCTTCGGGCTACACCTTC
CASSPGTGKASGYTF
>TRBJ2-2|TRBV19|.|TRBD1
TGTGCCAGTAGTAACAGGGGTAGGACCGGGGAGCTGTTTTTT
CASSNRGRTGELFF
>TRBJ2-1|TRBV24-1|.|.
TGTGCCACCTCGGAACATGGGGATGAGCAGTTCTTC
CATSEHGDEQFF
>TRBJ2-7|TRBV21-1|.|.
TGTGCCAGCAGCAAAGAGGAGGACAGGATTGACGATTACGAGCAGTACTTC
CASSKEEDRIDDYEQYF
>TRBJ2-5|TRBV28|.|TRBD2
TGTGCCAGCAGTTTTACTAGCGGGGGGGGAGAGACCCAGTACTTC
CASSFTSGGGETQYF
>TRBJ2-2|TRBV7-3|.|TRBD1
TGTGCCAGCAGCTTAGACTCGGACAGGGGGCTCCGTACCGGGGAGCTGTTTTTT
CASSLDSDRGLRTGELFF
>TRBJ1-6|TRBV28|.|.
TGTGCCAGCAGCCTTTCGGGGGATAATTCACCCCTCCACTTT
CASSLSGDNSPLHF
>TRBJ2-3|TRBV5-1|.|.
TGCGCCAGCAGCTTGCTTGTTCAAGCGGAGAGCACAGATACGCAGTATTTT
CASSLLVQAESTDTQYF
>TRBJ2-2|TRBV7-3|.|TRBD2
TGTGCCAGCAGGTCAGCGGGAGGCGGGGAGCTGTTTTTT
CASRSAGGGELFF
>TRBJ2-4|TRBV28|once|.
TGTGCCAGTCGAACTGGGCCAGGGGACATTCAGTACTTC
CASRTGPGDIQYF
>TRBJ2-7|TRBV5-6|.|.
TGTGCCAGCAGCTTGGGCCGGGGCCCCGAGCAGTACTTC
CASSLGRGPEQYF
>TRBJ2-1|TRBV7-3|.|.
TGTGCCAGCAGCTTAACGGCGAGGTCCAATGAGCAGTTCTTC
CASSLTARSNEQFF
>TRBJ2-1|TRBV24-1|.|TRBD1
TGTGCCACCAGTGATCATCGAGCCGGGACAGTGGGCAATGAGCAGTTCTTC
CATSDHRAGTVGNEQFF
>TRBJ2-1|TRBV24-1|.|TRBD1
TGTGCCACCAGTGATCCGGGACAGGCGGTAAATGAGCAGTTCTTC
CATSDPGQAVNEQFF